The clone carrying this T cell receptor beta chain has a single count. The antigen is undetermined. Drawing of peripheral blood yielded roughly 10 milliliters from each donor. The sample belongs to a study of blood T cells in healthy people across ages. Study-level findings and limits: Aged donors had fewer naive CD4+ cells and lower diversity than long-lived donors. Naive and antigen-experienced cells were not separated, limiting conclusive comparison.

A sample-barcoded 5' primer and a J-beta primer mix were used in a second PCR of roughly 7 to 11 cycles. TCRdb used MiXCR to reprocess the 5' RACE reads, holding one entry per CDR3 protein. The top ten clones hold 2.1% of a sample with over 1,500,000 distinct CDR3 sequences, 40% to 55% of them seen once. The V gene lost 1 base and the J gene lost 4 bases, with 16 bases spanning the gap. The CDR3 consists of 16 residues. Germline V lookup: CDR1 MDHEN, CDR2 SYDVKM. The J gene is TRBJ1-1, the V gene TRBV28; D not resolved. This clonotype was sampled from a woman aged 40 to 50 in good health. The sequencing sample was made of blood. The CDR3 sequence is CASSLYPGGKGTEAFF. The CDR3 DNA sequence: TGTGCCAGCAGTTTATACCCAGGTGGGAAGGGCACTGAAGCTTTCTTT.